These 14 T cell receptor beta chains originate from one sample sequenced in a study of early T cells in non-severe SARS-CoV-2 infection. TCRdb re-analysed the 5' RACE reads in MiXCR, keeping a single row per CDR3 protein. The profile shows 35,000 to 45,000 distinct CDR3 sequences, approximately 5.9% of them singletons. The starting material was whole blood, obtained at baseline. The receptors were gathered from an adult who was a healthcare worker with PCR-confirmed SARS-CoV-2 infection or an uninfected control (not recorded which).

This chain joins TRBV6-1 and TRBJ2-5; TRBD2 aligns across 7 bases. The CDR3 is made up of 13 amino acids. CDR1 is MNHNS, CDR2 SASEGT, per germline. V trimming: 4 bases; J trimming: 5 bases; junction bases outside the gene matches: 4. DNA of the CDR3: TGTGCCAGCAGTGCACCGGGGGGTGAGACCCAGTACTTC. Its translation is CASSAPGGETQYF.

This clonotype has a count of ten or more. The V gene is TRBV11-2, the J gene TRBJ2-3; 11 bases line up with TRBD2. V shed 0 bases, J shed 9 bases, and the junction held 11 bases outside the gene matches. The germline gives CDR1 SGHAT, CDR2 FQNNGV. The CDR3 runs 17 residues. The CDR3, as DNA: TGTGCCAGCAGCTTAGACGTAGCGGGGGGGCCACGATCCACGCAGTATTTT. This sequence encodes CASSLDVAGGPRSTQYF. Complete variable domain (other parts from reference TRBV11-2 and TRBJ2-3): EAGVAQSPRYKIIEKRQSVAFWCNPISGHATLYWYQQILGQGPKLLIQFQNNGVVDDSQLPKDRFSAERLKGVDSTLKIQPAKLEDSAVYLCASSLDVAGGPRSTQYFGPGTRLTVL.

This clonotype was observed many times. The V and J genes are TRBV5-1 and TRBJ1-4, with TRBD1 identical over 8 bases. The J segment lost 8 bases and the V segment lost 4 bases, leaving 7 bases of the junction unmatched. Germline CDR1 SGHRS, CDR2 YFSETQ. The CDR3 spans 14 residues. As DNA, the CDR3 is TGCGCCAGCAGCCCGGACAGGGTAGAGGAAAAACTGTTTTTT. Translated: CASSPDRVEEKLFF.

This chain uses TRBV25-1 with TRBJ1-2; 11 nucleotides match TRBD1. J was trimmed by 3 bases and V by 1 base; bases with no gene match: 4. This CDR3 has 16 amino acids. Looked up from germline, CDR1 is MGHDK and CDR2 is SYGVNS. CDR3 region: CASSESRTGGDYGYTF. DNA of the CDR3: TGTGCCAGCAGTGAATCAAGGACAGGGGGCGACTATGGCTACACCTTC.

This clonotype was seen repeatedly, ten times or more. CDR3 nucleotides: TGTGCCAGCAGCTTGGAGGGGTCCAGCTACACCTTC. It specifies CASSLEGSSYTF. The chain recombines TRBV5-6 with TRBJ1-2; weak D call: TRBD1 (5 bases). Trimming pared 0 bases from V and 9 bases from J, leaving 9 bases between. This CDR3 is 12 amino acids long. Germline CDR1 is SGHDT and CDR2 is YYEEEE.

In this sample, this clonotype turned up many times. The chain has TRBV7-2 and TRBJ1-4, with D perhaps TRBD1 (6 bases). Germline V CDR1 and CDR2: SGHTA, FQGNSA. Trimming removed 5 bases at V and 2 bases at J, with 9 bases between. The CDR3 loop spans 14 amino acids. The CDR3 sequence is CASSGDRTNEKLFF. The DNA of the CDR3 is TGTGCCAGCAGCGGAGACAGGACTAATGAAAAACTGTTTTTT.

This clonotype was seen at least ten times. One junction end disagrees with the germline gene, perhaps due to a read error. This sequence joins TRBV11-2 and TRBJ1-1; 10 nucleotides match TRBD1. This CDR3 has 16 amino acids. CDR1 and CDR2 (germline): SGHAT, FQNNGV. The CDR3 DNA reads as TGTGCCAGCAGCTTAGTCGGGGGGACAGGGGATATTGAAGTTTTCTTT. Translating gives CASSLVGGTGDIEVFF.

Many counts were recorded for this clonotype. The J gene is TRBJ2-6, the V gene TRBV2; possible D gene TRBD2, 6 bases. CDR1 and CDR2 (germline): SNHLY, FYNNEI. There are 15 residues in the CDR3. The V and J ends lost 6 bases and 0 bases respectively, with 9 bases between them. DNA of the CDR3: TGTGCCAGCAGGGAGACTAGCTCTGGGGCCAACGTCCTGACTTTC. The encoded protein is CASRETSSGANVLTF.

This clonotype came up many times. The CDR3 sequence: CASSDGYNEQFF. The CDR3 nucleotides are TGTGCCAGCAGTGACGGGTACAATGAGCAGTTCTTC. This rearrangement joins TRBV6-1 to TRBJ2-1; D is ambiguous. From germline, CDR1 is MNHNS and CDR2 SASEGT. The ends were cut back, 3 bases at V and 4 bases at J, with 4 bases in the middle. The CDR3 is 12 residues long.

This clonotype was counted many times. The chain links TRBV11-3 to TRBJ2-3; D is perhaps TRBD1 (6 bases). The germline gives CDR1 SGHNT, CDR2 YENEEA. The CDR3 contains 13 residues. Trimming took 2 bases from V and 4 from J, leaving 7 bases between them. The chain's CDR3 is CASSLPGADTQYF. The DNA for the CDR3 is TGTGCCAGCAGCTTACCAGGGGCAGATACGCAGTATTTT.

This clonotype was seen ten or more times. This rearrangement joins TRBV28 to TRBJ2-7, with D hard to call. The CDR3 is 12 residues long. Per the germline V gene, CDR1 is MDHEN and CDR2 is SYDVKM. V was clipped by 7 bases and J by 1 base, with 8 bases between them. Here the CDR3 reads CASTSRSYEQYF. DNA for the CDR3: TGTGCCAGCACTAGTAGGTCCTACGAGCAGTACTTC.

Ten or more counts support this clonotype. This rearrangement joins TRBV7-2 to TRBJ1-5, with TRBD1 identical over 7 bases. Germline CDR1 and CDR2: SGHTA and FQGNSA. Germline trimming cut 5 bases from V and 4 bases from J; bases unmatched to any gene: 5. The CDR3 runs to 14 residues. The chain's CDR3 is CASSQDRPNQPQHF. The CDR3 bases are TGTGCCAGCAGCCAGGACAGGCCGAATCAGCCCCAGCATTTT.

This chain links TRBV6-4 with TRBJ2-1; D unresolved. Trimming shortened V by 1 base and J by 3 bases, and 4 bases separated the two germline ends. Germline V lookup: CDR1 MRHNA, CDR2 SNTAGT. The CDR3 has 13 amino acids. CDR3 sequence (DNA): TGTGCCAGCAGTGACTTGGACTACAATGAGCAGTTCTTC. Amino acid sequence: CASSDLDYNEQFF.

This clonotype was recorded a few times. The genes are TRBV18 and TRBJ1-5; D remains unclear. The CDR3 is made up of 15 amino acids. Looked up from germline, CDR1 is KGHSH and CDR2 is LQKENI. The V gene lost 3 bases and the J gene lost 0 bases, with 9 bases spanning the gap. The CDR3 region has the DNA TGTGCCAGCTCACCCACTGAGAATAGCAATCAGCCCCAGCATTTT. The encoded protein is CASSPTENSNQPQHF.